One and the same sample provided the 18 T cell receptor beta chains below, sequenced in a study of CXCR3-negative and CXCR3-positive naive CD8 T cells. Researchers prepared the TRB cDNA libraries using 5' RACE with UMI labels. TCRdb reprocessed the 5' RACE reads; each CDR3 protein has one entry and no DNA is given. Its table lists some 68,000 distinct CDR3 sequences. Their cognate antigens are unknown. Overall study results and limits: More hydrophobic TRB CDR3s occurred in CXCR3-positive than in CXCR3-negative naive cells.

The source material was naive CXCR3+ CD8+ T cells from blood. Stated subset: CD45RO-CCR7+CD27+CD95- naive CD8+ T cells expressing CXCR3 (TNR3+). The receptors originated from a human donor in good health. Some clones in this sample may be carry-over from other donors' samples.

The rearrangement links TRBV27 to TRBJ2-3; without DNA, the TCRdb call of TRBD2 cannot be checked. CDR3 length equals 14 residues. Germline V gene data show CDR1 as MNHEY and CDR2 as SMNVEV (reference sequence). The CDR3 here is CASSPHASLGGQYF.

The CDR3 protein is CASSPGTGVGEQYF. V gene TRBV28 combines with J gene TRBJ2-7; the D call of TRBD1 rests on TCRdb alone, since no DNA is present to check it. The CDR3 totals 14 residues. CDR1 is MDHEN and CDR2 is SYDVKM in the germline V gene.

The chain is built from TRBV7-9 and TRBJ2-5; the D gene TCRdb calls, TRBD2, cannot be checked with no DNA. Per germline, CDR1 SEHNR and CDR2 FQNEAQ (reference sequence). The CDR3 spans 15 residues. CDR3 in amino acids: CASSPRDFRAETQYF.

The chain has TRBV6-2 or TRBV6-3 and TRBJ1-1; TCRdb's D call, TRBD1, is unchecked because there is no DNA. This CDR3 has 15 amino acids. Germline-derived CDR1 and CDR2 are MNHEY and SVGEGT. CDR3: CASSHPRRRNTEAFF.

The chain links TRBV7-3 to TRBJ2-1; TCRdb indicates TRBD1, and absent DNA this call remains unverified. The CDR3 contains 15 residues. Germline V lookup: CDR1 SGHTA, CDR2 FQGTGA. CDR3 sequence: CASSQGGTGYNEQFF.

The V call is TRBV6-6, the J call TRBJ2-1; the TCRdb call, TRBD1, lacks DNA for checking. This CDR3 has 15 residues. Germline CDR1 is MNHNY and CDR2 is SVGAGI (reference sequence). CDR3 residues: CASSVRGVAYNEQFF.

V gene TRBV3-1 combines with J gene TRBJ2-3. Germline V gene lookup returns CDR1 LGHDT and CDR2 YNNKEL (reference sequence). The CDR3 runs to 11 residues. CDR3 in amino acids: CASSIRDTQYF.

The V gene is TRBV12-3 or TRBV12-4, the J gene TRBJ2-1; TCRdb's D call, TRBD2, is unchecked because there is no DNA. The CDR3 has 15 amino acids. CDR3 sequence reads: CASSFPGLAGGEQFF.

This rearrangement joins TRBV3-1 to TRBJ2-5; absent DNA, TCRdb's TRBD1 call cannot be checked. CDR1 LGHDT and CDR2 YNNKEL come from the germline V gene (reference sequence). This CDR3 has 15 residues. CDR3: CASSQVGTVEETQYF.

The V call is TRBV20-1, the J call TRBJ2-1. Germline CDR1 reads DFQATT; CDR2 reads SNEGSKA (reference sequence). The CDR3 length is 15 residues. The CDR3 protein is CSARGEGSSYNEQFF.

This sequence joins TRBV5-6 and TRBJ2-4; TCRdb proposes TRBD2, but this gene call is untestable without DNA. CDR3 size: 14 residues. CDR1 and CDR2 from the germline V gene are SGHDT and YYEEEE. The CDR3: CASSLEPEADIQYF.

The chain employs TRBV7-9 and TRBJ1-5; TCRdb's D gene call, TRBD1, goes unchecked for lack of DNA. The CDR3 has 14 residues. The germline gives CDR1 SEHNR, CDR2 FQNEAQ (reference sequence). CDR3 loop: CASSSVGDGQPQHF.

The J gene is TRBJ2-7, the V gene TRBV29-1; TCRdb gives TRBD2 as the D gene, but with no DNA this cannot be confirmed. Germline loops: CDR1 SQVTM, CDR2 ANQGSEA. The CDR3 runs to 14 residues. The CDR3: CSVEPSGNSYEQYF.

This chain links TRBV5-1 with TRBJ2-7; TCRdb proposes TRBD1, but this gene call is untestable without DNA. CDR3 size: 17 residues. Per germline, CDR1 SGHRS and CDR2 YFSETQ. This CDR3 is CASSAVTRDRGGYEQYF.

The chain has TRBV29-1 and TRBJ1-1; checking the TCRdb D call of TRBD1 is not possible without DNA. There are 11 residues in the CDR3. Germline V gene lookup returns CDR1 SQVTM and CDR2 ANQGSEA. This CDR3 reads CSVSPRVEAFF.

The chain employs TRBV29-1 and TRBJ2-1; without DNA, the TCRdb call of TRBD2 cannot be checked. Looked up from germline, CDR1 is SQVTM and CDR2 is ANQGSEA. The CDR3 has 14 amino acids. The CDR3 sequence is CSVMAGVEAGEQFF.

This CDR3 reads CASSLFSIPDTQYF. The chain employs TRBV7-8 and TRBJ2-3. This CDR3 has 14 amino acids. Germline assignment: CDR1 SGHVS and CDR2 FQNEAQ.

V is TRBV7-9 and J is TRBJ2-6; with no DNA, the TCRdb D assignment of TRBD1 cannot be verified. CDR1 is SEHNR, CDR2 FQNEAQ, per germline (reference sequence). The CDR3 spans 20 residues. CDR3: CASSLPLSKFTSSGANVLTF.